One sample yielded the 22 T cell receptor beta chains listed below, sequenced in a study of blood T cells in healthy people across ages. It was with a sample-barcoded 5' primer and a J-beta primer mix that a second PCR of about 6 to 12 cycles was run. TCRdb analysed the 5' RACE reads with MiXCR anew, one entry per CDR3 protein. The sample contains roughly 800,000 distinct CDR3 sequences, roughly 25% of which appear only once. These sequences were also reported in another study, on T cells of mothers and their children.

Source material: blood. The receptors were sampled from a boy under 18 in good health.

V and J are TRBV20-1 and TRBJ1-2; D is perhaps TRBD1 (6 bases). The ends were cut back, 2 bases at V and 8 bases at J, with 12 bases in the middle. Germline CDR1 reads DFQATT; CDR2 reads SNEGSKA (reference sequence). The CDR3 is made up of 12 amino acids. The CDR3 DNA is TGCAGTGCTAGACAGGGGTTTAGGGGCTACACCTTC. It specifies CSARQGFRGYTF.

The genes are TRBV7-9 and TRBJ2-5; D is perhaps TRBD1 (5 bases). Judging by the DNA end, TRBJ2-1 fits better; the J call may be wrong. The CDR3 is made up of 14 amino acids. The germline V gene has CDR1 SEHNR and CDR2 FQNEAQ (reference sequence). The CDR3 is CASRGKGAANEQFF. The CDR3 DNA reads TGTGCCAGCAGAGGTAAAGGGGCAGCAAATGAGCAGTTCTTC.

The sample holds a few counts of this clonotype. The V call is TRBV28, the J call TRBJ2-5; the D is unclear. The V gene's germline CDR1 is MDHEN and CDR2 SYDVKM. The CDR3 runs 14 residues. With 2 bases removed from V and 1 base from J, the gap between germline ends came to 8 bases. The CDR3, as DNA: TGTGCCAGCAGTTTAATACAGACCCAAGAGACCCAGTACTTC. This codes for CASSLIQTQETQYF.

V and J are TRBV5-6 and TRBJ2-5; the D gene could be TRBD1 or TRBD2 (6 bases each). The J call may not be correct, given that the DNA end is closer to TRBJ2-1. The germline CDR1 and CDR2 sequences are SGHDT and YYEEEE. CDR3 length: 16 residues. The CDR3 bases are TGTGCCAGCAGCGCTCGGGGATGGGGGGCGAGCAATGAGCAGTTCTTC. It encodes CASSARGWGASNEQFF.

This chain connects TRBV5-5 to TRBJ2-7; D might be TRBD2 (6 bases). From germline, CDR1 is SGHKS and CDR2 YYEKEE (reference sequence). The V end lost 1 base, the J end lost 1 base, and 9 bases lay between the germline ends. CDR3 size: 14 residues. CDR3 sequence reads: CASSLSAGSYEQYF. For the CDR3, the DNA is TGTGCCAGCAGCTTGAGTGCGGGATCCTACGAGCAGTACTTC.

This clonotype was picked up a small number of times. V usage is TRBV12-3 or TRBV12-4 and J usage is TRBJ2-6; 13 bases align to TRBD2. The V gene end was trimmed by 4 bases and the J gene end by 3 bases; junction bases not matched to a gene: 6. The CDR3 is made up of 18 amino acids. The CDR3 DNA sequence: TGTGCCAGCAGTTCTGGGGGACTAGCGGGACTTGGGGCCAACGTCCTGACTTTC. This sequence encodes CASSSGGLAGLGANVLTF.

In this sample, this clonotype turned up many times. J is TRBJ2-5 and V is TRBV5-1, with D perhaps being TRBD1 or TRBD2 (5 bases each). CDR1 is SGHRS and CDR2 is YFSETQ in the germline V gene. Deletions cut 2 bases from V and 5 bases from J, with 16 bases between. The CDR3 contains 15 residues. CDR3 region: CASSFIWGYGETQYF. The CDR3, as DNA: TGCGCCAGCAGCTTTATTTGGGGGTACGGGGAGACCCAGTACTTC.

This clonotype has a handful of counts. CDR3 bases: TGTGCCAGCAGCAAGAAAGCAGGGACTAATTCACCCCTCCACTTT. The encoded protein is CASSKKAGTNSPLHF. The chain joins TRBV7-2 to TRBJ1-6; D is perhaps TRBD1 (5 bases). The V gene's germline CDR1 is SGHTA and CDR2 FQGNSA. The germline V and J ends were trimmed by 5 bases and 6 bases, with 14 bases remaining between them. This CDR3 is 15 amino acids long.

In this sample, this clonotype turned up a few times. The chain carries TRBV7-2 and TRBJ1-2, with unresolved D. There are 13 residues in the CDR3. V gave up 0 bases and J gave up 8 bases, with 10 bases separating them. In germline, CDR1 is SGHTA, CDR2 FQGNSA. CDR3 DNA sequence: TGTGCCAGCAGCTTAGCAGGAGCGTGGGGCTACACCTTC. It is translated as CASSLAGAWGYTF. Supplemented by reference TRBV7-2 and TRBJ1-2, the full variable domain reads GAGVSQSPSNKVTEKGKDVELRCDPISGHTALYWYRQSLGQGLEFLIYFQGNSAPDKSGLPSDRFSAERTGGSVSTLTIQRTQQEDSAVYLCASSLAGAWGYTFGSGTRLTVV.

This clonotype has more than one count but fewer than ten. This rearrangement joins TRBV11-1 to TRBJ2-7; either TRBD1 or TRBD2 may supply D (5 bases each). Per germline, CDR1 SGHAT and CDR2 FQDESV (reference sequence). The ends were cut back, 1 base at V and 2 bases at J, with 9 bases in the middle. The CDR3 sequence is 14 residues long. This CDR3 reads CASSLGDGTYEQYF. CDR3 bases: TGTGCCAGCAGCTTAGGGGACGGGACCTACGAGCAGTACTTC.

The chain combines TRBV28 with TRBJ2-7; either TRBD1 or TRBD2 may supply D (5 bases each). Germline-derived CDR1 and CDR2 are MDHEN and SYDVKM. V lost 3 bases, J lost 6 bases, and 18 bases lay in between. This CDR3 has 15 amino acids. Here the CDR3 reads CASSLWLKGTFEQYF. As DNA, the CDR3 is TGTGCCAGCAGTTTGTGGCTCAAGGGGACGTTCGAGCAGTACTTC. Full variable domain (outside the CDR3, taken from reference TRBV28 and TRBJ2-7): DVKVTQSSRYLVKRTGEKVFLECVQDMDHENMFWYRQDPGLGLRLIYFSYDVKMKEKGDIPEGYSVSREKKERFSLILESASTNQTSMYLCASSLWLKGTFEQYFGPGTRLTVT.

The chain carries TRBV15 and TRBJ2-7; tentatively, D is TRBD1 (6 bases). Germline V gene sequence: CDR1 LNHNV, CDR2 YYDKDF (reference sequence). Trimming stripped 7 bases from V and 3 bases from J, with 16 bases between. The CDR3 is 14 residues long. In DNA form, the CDR3 reads TGTGCCACCATGTACAGGGCTAAGAACTACGAGCAGTACTTC. This translates into CATMYRAKNYEQYF.

The CDR3 sequence: CASSLRIGPLTYEQYF. The CDR3 DNA reads as TGTGCCAGCAGCCTTAGAATAGGTCCCTTAACCTACGAGCAGTACTTC. This chain uses TRBV7-6 with TRBJ2-7; D call uncertain. Germline CDR1 reads SGHVS; CDR2 reads FNYEAQ. This CDR3 is 16 amino acids long. With 5 bases removed from V and 2 bases from J, the gap between germline ends came to 19 bases.

The rearrangement joins TRBV30 to TRBJ1-5, with 9 bases identical to TRBD1. Germline CDR1 GTSNPN, CDR2 SVGIG (reference sequence). Losses at the gene ends were 2 bases for V and 8 bases for J; bases not matched to a gene: 7. The CDR3 is 14 residues long. The CDR3 sequence: CAWSLGTGHEPQHF. The CDR3, as DNA: TGTGCCTGGAGTCTGGGGACAGGGCATGAGCCCCAGCATTTT.

This chain uses TRBV7-2 with TRBJ2-7; D remains ambiguous. CDR1 and CDR2 (germline): SGHTA, FQGNSA. V was pared by 5 bases and J by 2 bases, with 16 bases between. The CDR3 runs 15 residues. For the CDR3, the DNA is TGTGCCAGCAGCCCTCCCCGACCCTCACCCTACGAGCAGTACTTC. Its translation: CASSPPRPSPYEQYF.

The CDR3 sequence: CSVAHPKGAITYEQYF. The CDR3 bases are TGCAGCGTTGCCCATCCGAAGGGGGCTATCACCTACGAGCAGTACTTC. The gene calls are TRBV29-1 and TRBJ2-7, with 7 bases matching TRBD1. The length of the CDR3 is 16 residues. Unmatched junction bases numbered 14, after V lost 4 bases and J lost 2 bases. Per the germline V gene, CDR1 is SQVTM and CDR2 is ANQGSEA.

The J gene is TRBJ2-5, the V gene TRBV5-6, with 9 bases that match TRBD2. Germline V gene lookup returns CDR1 SGHDT and CDR2 YYEEEE. CDR3 size: 18 residues. Unmatched junction bases numbered 22, after V lost 4 bases and J lost 9 bases. CDR3 coding DNA: TGTGCCAGCAGCCTACTAGCGGGTAGCGGGAGTCCCGCTTGGCCCCAGTACTTC. This gives the protein CASSLLAGSGSPAWPQYF.

The J gene is TRBJ2-5, the V gene TRBV3-1; the D call may be TRBD1 or TRBD2 (5 bases each). Germline lookup yields CDR1 LGHDT and CDR2 YNNKEL (reference sequence). The CDR3 has 11 amino acids. Between the trimmed V and J ends, which lost 4 bases and 12 bases, there was a span of 12 bases. The CDR3 sequence: CASSRDGPKYF. In nucleotides, the CDR3 is TGTGCCAGCAGCCGGGACGGCCCAAAGTACTTC.

This clonotype was observed once. This chain connects TRBV28 to TRBJ2-3, with TRBD1 matching 8 bases. The junction had 6 bases not matched to a gene; V was cut back by 2 bases and J by 5 bases. CDR1 is MDHEN, CDR2 SYDVKM, per germline. The CDR3 spans 15 residues. In DNA form, the CDR3 reads TGTGCCAGCAGTTTACTCACAGGGGGAAGAGATACGCAGTATTTT. Protein sequence: CASSLLTGGRDTQYF.

V gene TRBV7-2 combines with J gene TRBJ2-5; 7 bases fit TRBD1. Germline CDR1 SGHTA, CDR2 FQGNSA. The CDR3 is 15 residues long. Trimming at V came to 2 bases and at J to 4 bases, leaving 7 bases not matched to a gene. CDR3 sequence: CASSLMGTETETQYF. CDR3 bases: TGTGCCAGCAGCTTAATGGGGACAGAGACAGAGACCCAGTACTTC.

This clonotype was counted a few times. The chain couples TRBV27 to TRBJ2-1, with 8 bases fitting TRBD2. Germline loops: CDR1 MNHEY, CDR2 SMNVEV (reference sequence). V was pared by 6 bases and J by 7 bases, with 8 bases of the junction left unmatched. The CDR3 is made up of 14 amino acids. CDR3 sequence: CASSRAGEANEQFF. The CDR3 DNA is TGTGCCAGCAGCCGAGCGGGAGAGGCGAATGAGCAGTTCTTC.

The chain combines TRBV4-1 with TRBJ2-5, with D possibly being TRBD2 (5 bases). The better agreement between TRBJ2-1 and the DNA end casts doubt on the J call. CDR1 is MGHRA and CDR2 is YSYEKL in the germline V gene. The CDR3 extends over 14 amino acids. CDR3 in DNA: TGCGCCAGCAGCCACTTGGACTCCGGGGATGAGCAGTTCTTC. This codes for CASSHLDSGDEQFF.